A single sample is the source of the 28 T cell receptor beta chains below, sequenced in a study of beta chain features in type 1 diabetes. General study points: Across all four CD4+ subsets, people with type 1 diabetes showed modestly shorter TCRB CDR3s.

For these TCRs, the target antigens are not known. Reverse transcribing all isolated RNA meant expressed TCRB transcripts were sequenced. Method: immunoSEQ multiplex PCR; TCRdb's copy keeps in-frame clones and lacks some. Of roughly 350,000 clones in the sample, over 8.5% were seen once. The specimen sequenced was central memory CD4+ T cells from blood. The receptor set was obtained from a man between 25 and 39 years old with type 1 diabetes.

This chain uses TRBV27 with TRBJ1-5; 8 positions match TRBD1. The germline gives CDR1 MNHEY, CDR2 SMNVEV (reference sequence). The CDR3 is 12 amino acids. With V trimmed by 6 bases and J by 7 bases, 2 bases remained unmatched. The CDR3 DNA sequence: TGTGCCAGCAGAACAGGGGGACAGCCCCAGCATTTT. This sequence encodes CASRTGGQPQHF.

This chain joins TRBV11-3 and TRBJ2-2, with TRBD1 identical over 8 bases. V shed 2 bases and J 4 bases; nucleotides not matched to a gene: 6. The CDR3 has 16 amino acids. CDR1 and CDR2 (germline): SGHNT, YENEEA. This CDR3 is CASSLRQGYGTGELFF. The CDR3 region has the DNA TGTGCCAGCAGCTTACGACAGGGGTATGGCACCGGGGAGCTGTTTTTT.

This clone was seen a few times. The chain uses TRBV2 and TRBJ1-1, with TRBD1 as a possible D gene (5 bases). Trimming pared 5 bases from V and 4 bases from J, leaving 17 bases between. The CDR3 has 15 residues. Per germline, CDR1 SNHLY and CDR2 FYNNEI. The CDR3 is CASSKSGRESTEAFF. DNA of the CDR3: TGTGCCAGCAGTAAATCGGGACGGGAGAGCACTGAAGCTTTCTTT.

A remark on this clone: Distinct nucleotide sequences in the sample also encode this CDR3. The chain employs TRBV28 and TRBJ2-7; the match to TRBD2 covers 7 bases. V lost 7 bases, J lost 0 bases, and 9 bases stayed unmatched. Germline CDR1 reads MDHEN; CDR2 reads SYDVKM. The CDR3 consists of 15 residues. Here the CDR3 reads CASIPAGGSSYEQYF. For the CDR3, the DNA is TGTGCCAGCATTCCGGCTGGCGGGAGCTCCTACGAGCAGTACTTC.

This clone was observed a few times. The gene calls are TRBV27 and TRBJ2-2; D not certain. The ends were cut back, 5 bases at V and 3 bases at J, with 4 bases in the middle. Germline CDR1 reads MNHEY; CDR2 reads SMNVEV (reference sequence). There are 12 residues in the CDR3. The CDR3 DNA reads as TGTGCCAGCAGTCCCCACACCGGGGAGCTGTTTTTT. It codes for CASSPHTGELFF.

The rearrangement uses TRBV6-6 and TRBJ2-1; D is undetermined. CDR3 length: 10 residues. The germline gives CDR1 MNHNY, CDR2 SVGAGI (reference sequence). Trimming pared 5 bases from V and 11 bases from J, leaving 7 bases between. The CDR3: CASSEVKQFF. CDR3 nucleotides: TGTGCCAGCAGTGAAGTTAAGCAGTTCTTC.

The chain uses TRBV2 and TRBJ2-3, with D unresolved. Trimming pared 1 base from V and 2 bases from J, leaving 10 bases between. Looked up from germline, CDR1 is SNHLY and CDR2 is FYNNEI. CDR3 length equals 15 residues. The CDR3 nucleotides are TGTGCCAGCAGTGAAGTCTATGGGTCCACAGATACGCAGTATTTT. It is translated as CASSEVYGSTDTQYF.

This chain joins TRBV27 and TRBJ1-2; D is perhaps TRBD1 (6 bases). Trimming took off 1 base at V and 8 bases at J, with 20 bases between the two ends. The CDR3 totals 16 residues. Germline values: CDR1 MNHEY, CDR2 SMNVEV (reference sequence). CDR3 in DNA: TGTGCCAGCAGTTTATTTGGAGGGGGGGCCGACGCGGGCTACACCTTC. It specifies CASSLFGGGADAGYTF.

This clone occurred a few times. The chain is built from TRBV7-6 and TRBJ1-2; D is unclear. V was shortened by 1 base and J by 4 bases, with 13 bases between the two germline ends. From germline, CDR1 is SGHVS and CDR2 FNYEAQ. The CDR3 is 15 amino acids. The CDR3 protein is CASSLDEGFGYGYTF. The CDR3 DNA follows: TGTGCCAGCAGCTTAGACGAGGGTTTTGGCTATGGCTACACCTTC. The entire variable domain, with the rest obtained from reference TRBV7-6 and TRBJ1-2, is as follows: GAGVSQSPRYKVTKRGQDVALRCDPISGHVSLYWYRQALGQGPEFLTYFNYEAQQDKSGLPNDRFSAERPEGSISTLTIQRTEQRDSAMYRCASSLDEGFGYGYTFGSGTRLTVV.

CDR3 sequence reads: CASTQNTGELFF. The CDR3 nucleotides read TGTGCCAGCACCCAGAACACCGGGGAGCTGTTTTTT. The chain uses TRBV6-6 and TRBJ2-2; D is unresolved. The CDR3 runs to 12 residues. Trimming shortened V by 7 bases and J by 1 base, and 4 bases separated the two germline ends. Germline V gene lookup returns CDR1 MNHNY and CDR2 SVGAGI (reference sequence).

This clone was found a few times. This chain's CDR3 is CASSESGYYNEQFF. The CDR3 DNA reads TGTGCCAGCAGTGAATCGGGGTACTACAATGAGCAGTTCTTC. J is TRBJ2-1 and V is TRBV6-5; possible D gene TRBD2, 5 bases. V lost 5 bases, J lost 3 bases, and 11 bases lay in between. The CDR3 contains 14 residues. In germline, CDR1 is MNHEY, CDR2 SVGAGI.

In its sample, this clone was seen a few times. The same CDR3 arises from other DNA sequences in this sample as well. This chain links TRBV29-1 with TRBJ1-2; D is uncertain. CDR3 size: 11 residues. V lost 6 bases, J lost 3 bases, and 8 bases lay in between. Germline CDR1 reads SQVTM; CDR2 reads ANQGSEA. The CDR3 loop reads CSVGGYYGYTF. Written as DNA, the CDR3 is TGCAGCGTCGGCGGATACTATGGCTACACCTTC.

This clone was observed a handful of times. The rearrangement uses TRBV19 and TRBJ1-5, with a weak D call TRBD1 (5 bases). Deletions cut 3 bases from V and 8 bases from J, with 17 bases between. Per germline, CDR1 LNHDA and CDR2 SQIVND (reference sequence). The CDR3 totals 15 residues. The CDR3 spells CASSIETVSREPQHF. CDR3 bases: TGTGCCAGTAGTATCGAGACAGTCTCTCGGGAGCCCCAGCATTTT.

J is TRBJ2-7 and V is TRBV27; D is unresolved. V was pared by 5 bases and J by 3 bases, with 11 bases between. Per germline, CDR1 MNHEY and CDR2 SMNVEV (reference sequence). There are 13 residues in the CDR3. As DNA, the CDR3 is TGTGCCAGCAGTCCGGACCCGGACTACGAGCAGTACTTC. Amino acid sequence: CASSPDPDYEQYF.

The DNA for the CDR3 is TGTGCCAGCAGCTTAGGGCTAGCGGGAGGCCACGAGCAGTACTTC. This gives the protein CASSLGLAGGHEQYF. This chain joins TRBV30 and TRBJ2-7; TRBD2 matches 11 bases. CDR1 is GTSNPN, CDR2 SVGIG, per germline (reference sequence). J was trimmed by 5 bases and V by 8 bases; bases with no gene match: 14. The CDR3 is 15 residues long.

Only a few counts were recorded for this clone. The chain recombines TRBV19 with TRBJ2-3; TRBD2 might be the D (5 bases). With 6 bases removed from V and 2 bases from J, the gap between germline ends came to 15 bases. The CDR3 totals 15 residues. The germline V gene encodes CDR1 LNHDA and CDR2 SQIVND (reference sequence). CDR3 protein: CASSVGLINTDTQYF. The CDR3 DNA reads as TGTGCCAGTAGCGTAGGACTGATAAACACAGATACGCAGTATTTT. The full variable domain, its missing parts supplied by reference TRBV19 and TRBJ2-3, is DGGITQSPKYLFRKEGQNVTLSCEQNLNHDAMYWYRQDPGQGLRLIYYSQIVNDFQKGDIAEGYSVSREKKESFPLTVTSAQKNPTAFYLCASSVGLINTDTQYFGPGTRLTVL.

This clone appeared a few times. The CDR3: CASRGQGASETQYF. For the CDR3, the DNA is TGTGCCAGCAGGGGACAGGGGGCCTCAGAGACCCAGTACTTC. The chain is built from TRBV6-6 and TRBJ2-5; 12 bases fit TRBD1. The CDR3 totals 14 residues. From germline, CDR1 is MNHNY and CDR2 SVGAGI (reference sequence). J gave up 4 bases and V 6 bases, and 3 bases lay outside the gene matches.

This clone turned up a few times. Different DNA sequences within this sample yield the same CDR3. The genes are TRBV18 and TRBJ2-1; unclear D gene. Germline lookup yields CDR1 KGHSH and CDR2 LQKENI. The CDR3 consists of 14 residues. The V end was cut by 3 bases, the J end by 0 bases, with 6 bases between. The CDR3 reads CASSPRSSYNEQFF. The CDR3 DNA sequence: TGTGCCAGCTCACCTCGGAGCTCCTACAATGAGCAGTTCTTC.

This clone appeared a few times. The rearrangement links TRBV7-9 to TRBJ2-7; 7 bases are a match to TRBD1. CDR3 size: 15 residues. V gave up 5 bases and J gave up 2 bases; unmatched junction bases: 9. Germline V lookup: CDR1 SEHNR, CDR2 FQNEAQ (reference sequence). CDR3 bases: TGTGCCAGCAGCGAACTGGGGCAGGGGGCCTACGAGCAGTACTTC. It translates to CASSELGQGAYEQYF.

Points on this clone: One junction end disagrees with the germline gene, perhaps due to a read error. The sample holds other DNA sequences that translate to the same CDR3. The rearrangement uses TRBV9 and TRBJ1-1; a possible D gene is TRBD1 (5 bases). CDR1 is SGDLS, CDR2 YYNGEE, per germline. The length of the CDR3 is 18 residues. The CDR3 DNA is TGTGCCAGCAGCGTAGGGTTTGTGGCGGGGCGGGGGAACACTGAAGCCTTCTTT. Protein: CASSVGFVAGRGNTEAFF.

This clone came up a few times. The chain joins TRBV7-2 to TRBJ2-3, with D tentatively TRBD2 (5 bases). The CDR3 is made up of 15 amino acids. The germline gives CDR1 SGHTA, CDR2 FQGNSA. V lost 10 bases and J 0 bases, leaving 17 bases between the germline ends. The DNA for the CDR3 is TGTGCCACCTCCCCCGGGGTGGCAAGCACAGATACGCAGTATTTT. Its translation: CATSPGVASTDTQYF.

This clone was seen repeatedly, ten times or more. This chain joins TRBV7-9 and TRBJ1-1; tentatively, D is TRBD1 (5 bases). Germline-derived CDR1 and CDR2 are SEHNR and FQNEAQ (reference sequence). V lost 2 bases, J lost 3 bases, and 7 bases lay in between. The CDR3 extends over 13 amino acids. The CDR3: CASSLLGDTEAFF. The CDR3 nucleotides read TGTGCCAGCAGCTTATTGGGGGACACTGAAGCTTTCTTT.

This clone was seen many times. The chain employs TRBV9 and TRBJ2-6; 9 bases are shared with TRBD1. Germline-derived CDR1 and CDR2 are SGDLS and YYNGEE. The CDR3 is made up of 18 amino acids. The V gene end was trimmed by 4 bases and the J gene end by 2 bases; junction bases not matched to a gene: 10. CDR3: CASSPRQGGSTGANVLTF. The CDR3 bases are TGTGCCAGCAGCCCCAGACAGGGGGGGAGCACTGGGGCCAACGTCCTGACTTTC.

The chain uses TRBV5-7 and TRBJ2-7; no firm D call. TRBV5-7 is treated as an ORF (open reading frame) with a function not yet certain. Deletions cut 5 bases from V and 2 bases from J, with 11 bases between. This CDR3 has 13 amino acids. Here the CDR3 reads CASRAGATYEQYF. CDR3 nucleotide sequence: TGTGCCAGCAGAGCCGGTGCTACCTACGAGCAGTACTTC.

The V and J genes are TRBV25-1 and TRBJ1-2, with a possible D match to TRBD1 (5 bases). Looked up from germline, CDR1 is MGHDK and CDR2 is SYGVNS. The CDR3 spans 11 residues. Trimming left V 11 bases short and J 6 bases short, with 13 bases between. CDR3 DNA: TGTGCCTCACAGAGGGGTCATGGCTACACCTTC. Its translation is CASQRGHGYTF.

There are a few counts of this clone. V gene TRBV6-5 combines with J gene TRBJ2-2; D remains ambiguous. This CDR3 region has 14 residues. The germline CDR1 and CDR2 sequences are MNHEY and SVGAGI. Trimming left V 2 bases short and J 2 bases short, with 6 bases between. The chain's CDR3 is CASSYGINTGELFF. CDR3 DNA sequence: TGTGCCAGCAGTTACGGGATCAACACCGGGGAGCTGTTTTTT.

This clone was recorded only once. This chain links TRBV7-9 with TRBJ1-2, with unresolved D. The germline gives CDR1 SEHNR, CDR2 FQNEAQ (reference sequence). V was trimmed by 6 bases and J by 2 bases, leaving 10 bases between them. This CDR3 spans 13 amino acids. CDR3: CASSEQPNYGYTF. CDR3 nucleotides: TGTGCCAGCAGTGAACAGCCCAACTATGGCTACACCTTC.

Many counts were recorded for this clone. The chain has TRBV18 and TRBJ1-5; TRBD1 agrees at 10 bases. This CDR3 has 15 residues. Germline V gene lookup returns CDR1 KGHSH and CDR2 LQKENI. The V and J ends lost 6 bases and 5 bases, in that order; junction bases with no gene match: 7. CDR3 residues: CASSPVGTGDQPQHF. In DNA form, the CDR3 reads TGTGCCAGCTCGCCTGTCGGGACAGGGGATCAGCCCCAGCATTTT. The whole variable domain, remainder taken from reference TRBV18 and TRBJ1-5, is NAGVMQNPRHLVRRRGQEARLRCSPMKGHSHVYWYRQLPEEGLKFMVYLQKENIIDESGMPKERFSAEFPKEGPSILRIQQVVRGDSAAYFCASSPVGTGDQPQHFGDGTRLSIL.